This T cell receptor (beta chain) was sequenced during a study of blood T cells in healthy people across ages. A second about 7 to 11 cycle PCR used barcoded and J-beta primers. TCRdb analysed the 5' RACE reads with MiXCR anew, one entry per CDR3 protein. The table lists about 780,000 distinct CDR3 sequences, roughly 24% of them singletons. No fewer than 7 million PBMCs went into each sample. This clonotype was recorded at least ten times. With 3 bases removed from V and 5 bases from J, the gap between germline ends came to 13 bases. The CDR3 loop spans 14 amino acids. These data are also associated with another study on T cells of mothers and their children.

Sequencing was done on a sample of blood. The source of this sequence is a boy between 5 and 17 years old in good health. The chain employs TRBV12-3 or TRBV12-4 and TRBJ2-5; perhaps TRBD2 as D (7 bases). The CDR3 DNA follows: TGTGCCAGCAGTTTTGGGGGGGCCGGGGAGACCCAGTACTTC. Translating gives CASSFGGAGETQYF.